The rows below give T cell receptor beta chains drawn from one sample of a study of T cell changes during pregnancy in multiple sclerosis. This table comes from immunoSEQ multiplex PCR, and its TCRdb copy is limited to in-frame clones, with some not included. The table lists 50,000 or so clones, 95% of them singletons. Source: CD8+ T cells from peripheral blood mononuclear cells, taken in the first trimester of pregnancy. The receptor source for this set is a female donor with multiple sclerosis, enrolled in a pregnancy study. The CDR3 runs from the conserved cysteine through the conserved F or W. The D gene is left open where the match is weak. For some rows the clone size is stated as once, few or many, or as a class when expanded; others skip it.

J,D,size,V,CDR3,DNA
TRBJ2-1,.,.,TRBV4-1,CASSLTGYNEQFF,TGCGCCAGCAGCCTAACAGGATACAATGAGCAGTTCTTC
TRBJ2-3,.,.,TRBV7-2,CASSLALRSTDTQYF,TGTGCCAGCAGCTTAGCGCTACGGAGCACAGATACGCAGTATTTT
TRBJ2-3,.,.,TRBV30,CAWSPTGSTDTQYF,TGTGCCTGGAGCCCCACGGGAAGCACAGATACGCAGTATTTT
TRBJ1-1,.,.,TRBV5-6,CASSSGARGVAFF,TGTGCCAGCAGCTCAGGGGCCCGGGGTGTAGCTTTCTTT
TRBJ2-1,.,.,TRBV2,CASRGARTNGPKVFF,TGTGCCAGCAGGGGGGCCAGGACAAATGGCCCTAAGGTCTTCTTC
TRBJ2-7,TRBD1,.,TRBV27,CASSWGQGTYEQYF,TGTGCCAGCAGTTGGGGACAGGGGACCTACGAGCAGTACTTC
TRBJ2-7,TRBD1,.,TRBV10-3,CAISEYRGSTYEQYF,TGTGCCATCAGTGAGTACAGGGGAAGCACCTACGAGCAGTACTTC
TRBJ2-1,TRBD2,.,TRBV19,CASSIGSGGYNEQFF,TGTGCCAGTAGTATAGGTAGCGGGGGGTACAATGAGCAGTTCTTC
TRBJ2-7,.,.,TRBV28,CASSHGDYEQYF,TGTGCCAGCAGCCACGGGGACTACGAGCAGTACTTC
TRBJ2-7,TRBD1,.,TRBV7-9,CASSPTGGEFYEQYF,TGTGCCAGCAGTCCAACAGGGGGCGAATTCTACGAGCAGTACTTC
TRBJ1-2,TRBD1,.,TRBV9,CASSVASDRGGSYGYTF,TGTGCCAGCAGCGTAGCCTCGGACAGGGGCGGAAGCTATGGCTACACCTTC
TRBJ1-1,TRBD1,.,TRBV9,CASSRQLTGRTEAFF,TGTGCCAGCAGCCGACAGCTGACAGGGCGGACTGAAGCTTTCTTT
TRBJ1-2,.,.,TRBV5-1,CASSFRQANYGYTF,TGCGCCAGCAGCTTTCGACAGGCTAACTATGGCTACACCTTC
TRBJ2-7,.,.,TRBV2,CASSELRGEQYF,TGTGCCAGCAGTGAGCTTCGGGGCGAGCAGTACTTC
TRBJ2-1,TRBD2,.,TRBV5-5,CASSQLAGGPNEQFF,TGTGCCAGCAGCCAACTAGCGGGAGGGCCCAATGAGCAGTTCTTC
TRBJ1-2,TRBD1,.,TRBV12-5,CASGPPDRAYYGYTF,TGTGCTAGTGGGCCACCGGACAGGGCTTACTATGGCTACACCTTC
TRBJ2-3,.,.,TRBV4-1,CASSHNSDTQYF,TGCGCCAGCAGCCATAATTCAGATACGCAGTATTTT
TRBJ2-3,.,.,TRBV2,CASSKVEGRTDTQYF,TGTGCCAGCAGTAAAGTGGAGGGCCGGACAGATACGCAGTATTTT
TRBJ2-1,.,.,TRBV28,CASNQQGNEQFF,TGTGCCAGCAATCAGCAGGGGAATGAGCAGTTCTTC
TRBJ1-2,.,.,TRBV27,CASSVGHQANYGYTF,TGTGCCAGCAGTGTGGGACATCAAGCTAACTATGGCTACACCTTC
TRBJ1-5,.,.,TRBV28,CASNKGYSNQPQHF,TGTGCCAGCAACAAGGGGTATAGCAATCAGCCCCAGCATTTT
TRBJ2-4,.,.,TRBV6-5,CASRPQETDHQYF,TGTGCCAGCAGACCCCAGGAGACAGATCATCAGTACTTC
TRBJ2-2,TRBD2,.,TRBV5-4,CASSGGLAPGELFF,TGTGCCAGCAGCGGAGGACTAGCGCCCGGGGAGCTGTTTTTT
TRBJ2-3,.,.,TRBV19,CASSIGGGPQYF,TGTGCCAGTAGTATCGGTGGTGGGCCGCAGTATTTT
TRBJ2-7,TRBD1,.,TRBV6-1,CASSDRDRSYEQYF,TGTGCCAGCAGTGACCGGGACAGATCCTACGAGCAGTACTTC
TRBJ2-7,TRBD1,.,TRBV4-1,CASSPGTGDREQYF,TGCGCCAGCAGCCCCGGGACAGGGGACCGCGAGCAGTACTTC
TRBJ2-7,.,.,TRBV14,CASSPSRGREQYF,TGTGCCAGCAGCCCCTCCAGGGGAAGGGAGCAGTACTTC
TRBJ1-5,.,.,TRBV28,CASSSDSSNQPQHF,TGTGCCAGCAGTTCGGACAGTAGCAATCAGCCCCAGCATTTT
TRBJ2-5,TRBD1,.,TRBV19,CASKGTGGRETQYF,TGTGCCAGTAAAGGGACAGGGGGCCGAGAGACCCAGTACTTC
TRBJ2-1,TRBD2,.,TRBV5-4,CASSPGTSGSNEQFF,TGTGCCAGCAGCCCCGGGACTAGCGGGAGTAATGAGCAGTTCTTC
TRBJ2-3,.,.,TRBV10-3,CATQTGASTDTQYF,TGTGCCACGCAGACAGGTGCTAGCACAGATACGCAGTATTTT
TRBJ2-7,.,.,TRBV7-2,CASSLGLVSYEQYF,TGTGCCAGCAGCTTAGGACTAGTCTCCTACGAGCAGTACTTC
TRBJ2-3,.,.,TRBV7-3,CASSSVGGATDTQYF,TGTGCCAGCAGCTCGGTCGGTGGGGCGACAGATACGCAGTATTTT
TRBJ1-2,.,.,TRBV7-9,CASSLNSRVNYGYTF,TGTGCCAGCAGCTTAAACTCCAGGGTTAACTATGGCTACACCTTC
TRBJ2-1,TRBD2,.,TRBV19,CASSTGLAGYNEQFF,TGTGCCAGTAGTACGGGACTAGCGGGATACAATGAGCAGTTCTTC
TRBJ2-3,.,.,TRBV19,CASSIWVGGTDTQYF,TGTGCCAGTAGTATTTGGGTCGGGGGCACAGATACGCAGTATTTT
TRBJ2-7,TRBD2,few,TRBV19,CASSPGLADSSYEQYF,TGTGCCAGTAGCCCGGGACTAGCGGACAGCTCCTACGAGCAGTACTTC
TRBJ1-1,.,once,TRBV28,CASSLGGGLNTEAFF,TGTGCCAGCAGTTTGGGAGGGGGTCTCAACACTGAAGCTTTCTTT
TRBJ2-7,.,.,TRBV19,CASRETGIWNYEQYF,TGTGCCAGTAGGGAAACAGGGATATGGAATTACGAGCAGTACTTC
TRBJ2-2,.,.,TRBV19,CASSIVGATGELFF,TGTGCCAGTAGTATAGTAGGGGCAACCGGGGAGCTGTTTTTT
TRBJ2-1,.,.,TRBV19,CASSISEEQFF,TGTGCCAGTAGTATTAGCGAGGAGCAGTTCTTC
TRBJ2-7,TRBD2,.,TRBV28,CASRGGLASYEQYF,TGTGCCAGCAGGGGCGGACTAGCGAGCTACGAGCAGTACTTC
TRBJ1-1,.,.,TRBV29-1,CSVPPRVYDTEAFF,TGCAGCGTCCCTCCGAGGGTTTACGACACTGAAGCTTTCTTT
TRBJ2-2,TRBD1,.,TRBV11-3,CASSLLRKTGSRTGELFF,TGTGCCAGCAGCTTATTAAGGAAGACAGGGAGTCGCACCGGGGAGCTGTTTTTT
TRBJ2-2,.,.,TRBV5-5,CASSSIGGRGELFF,TGTGCCAGCAGCTCGATCGGGGGGCGAGGGGAGCTGTTTTTT
TRBJ2-1,.,.,TRBV28,CASISSGNEQFF,TGTGCCAGCATCTCCAGCGGCAATGAGCAGTTCTTC
TRBJ2-2,.,.,TRBV2,CASRETANTGELFF,TGTGCCAGCAGGGAGACCGCGAACACCGGGGAGCTGTTTTTT
TRBJ2-3,.,.,TRBV5-4,CASSLGGEDTQYF,TGTGCCAGCAGCTTGGGCGGAGAAGATACGCAGTATTTT
TRBJ2-2,.,.,TRBV5-4,CASSYGGGWPNTGELFF,TGTGCCAGCAGCTATGGAGGAGGGTGGCCCAACACCGGGGAGCTGTTTTTT
TRBJ2-7,.,.,TRBV19,CASAPSIMVVEQYF,TGTGCCAGTGCTCCTAGCATCATGGTTGTAGAGCAGTACTTC
TRBJ1-1,.,.,TRBV7-8,CASSPKLTGMNTEAFF,TGTGCCAGCAGCCCGAAACTTACAGGGATGAACACTGAAGCTTTCTTT
TRBJ1-2,.,.,TRBV27,CASSLSQGYYGYTF,TGTGCCAGCAGTTTGAGTCAGGGTTACTATGGCTACACCTTC
TRBJ2-1,.,.,TRBV7-9,CASSFTSSAGRPNNEQFF,TGTGCCAGCAGCTTTACTTCCTCCGCGGGGAGACCCAACAATGAGCAGTTCTTC
TRBJ2-1,TRBD2,.,TRBV19,CASSIAEGGVEFF,TGTGCCAGTAGTATAGCCGAGGGAGGGGTTGAGTTCTTC
TRBJ1-1,TRBD1,.,TRBV13,CASSFGGQGRDTEAFF,TGTGCCAGCAGCTTCGGGGGACAGGGGAGGGACACTGAAGCTTTCTTT
TRBJ1-1,.,.,TRBV16,CASSLKQKPGSGTEAFF,TGTGCCAGCAGCCTCAAACAAAAGCCGGGGTCGGGCACTGAAGCTTTCTTT
TRBJ1-1,.,.,TRBV2,CASRLLGGGGEAFF,TGTGCCAGCAGGTTACTAGGGGGTGGGGGTGAAGCTTTCTTT